This TCR beta chain was sequenced in a study of blood T cell repertoires in COVID-19. Background on the study: Both acute and convalescent COVID-19 samples were obtained from the United States, Italy and Spain. PBMCs, B-cell-depleted T cells, or T cells were the source of the cDNA or gDNA that made up the material.

The CDR3 loop spans 13 amino acids. V shed 8 bases and J shed 7 bases, with 18 bases lying between them. Authors' data handling: Estimation of nucleated cell counts relied on the amplification of reference gene primers. The protocol was immunoSEQ multiplex PCR, while the TCRdb copy is restricted to in-frame clones and leaves out a portion. The V and J calls and clone size are taken from that table; D and trimming were inferred from the DNA. The sample holds about 56,000 clones, over 55% seen once. Patients in Seattle were enrolled during active infection, then followed longitudinally. J is TRBJ2-7 and V is TRBV12-3 or TRBV12-4, with D tentatively TRBD2 (5 bases). The origin of this receptor is a woman in her 70s with COVID-19, enrolled during active disease. The specimen sequenced was peripheral blood. CDR3 in amino acids: CASGKLGTGEQYF. CDR3 in DNA: TGTGCCAGCGGCAAATTGGGTACGGGAGAGCAGTACTTC.